This section outlines one T cell receptor (beta chain) sequence together with its context. This clonotype was counted a few times. Its target antigen remains unknown. Per-nucleotide qualities are absent, and no much larger clonotype sits a single base away. Systemically healthy Caucasian individuals from Russia, approximately 39 in total and aged about 6 to 95 years, were included as donors. Roughly 9.5 milliliters of peripheral blood were drawn from each donor into EDTA-treated Vacutainer tubes. Ficoll-Paque density-gradient centrifugation was used to isolate PBMCs, with at least 7 million obtained per sample. Trizol reagent was used to extract total RNA from PBMCs, with at least 6 micrograms per sample. For every donor, an aliquot of PBMCs went through flow cytometry to measure the percentages of naive CD45RAhigh/CD27high T cells. The entry originates in a study of blood T cells in healthy people across ages (dated by TCRdb to 2014 to 2015). In the study overall: In model experiments, roughly one uniquely barcoded TCR beta cDNA molecule per two T cells was captured by template switching. To track age-related changes in TCR beta repertoire diversity, the study relied on deep sequencing normalized with unique cDNA molecular identifiers. Donors were grouped into four age groups: young (average roughly 17 years), middle-aged (less than 40), aged (around 60) and long-lived (about 89). Two additional independent replicas of 1 million unique cDNA reads from the same blood draw were analyzed for two donors (one aged 18 to 29 and one aged 80 or older). The investigation overall reported the following: Compared with the aged group, more naive CD4+ T cells, fewer expanded clones and increased TCR diversity were shown by the long-lived group, suggesting age selection. Donor CMV infection status was unknown, potentially confounding age-related changes in expanded clonotypes. Observed TCR beta diversity per million T cells fell roughly linearly with age, and a significant reduction was already apparent by age roughly 40. Estimates of total diversity based on one million sequenced T cells were regarded as lower bounds and as underestimates. There was a strong correlation between observed TCR beta diversity and the percentage of naive T cells measured by flow cytometry. Because profiling used bulk unsorted PBMCs, naive and antigen-experienced compartments could not be compared conclusively.

Taken from cysteine to phenylalanine, the CDR3 has 15 residues. The entry retains the CDR3 DNA only, 45 bases that are in frame from base 1. V was cut back by 2 bases and J by 1 base, leaving a gap of 11 bases between them. Library creation used 5' RACE. Sequenced on an Illumina HiSeq 2500. A second PCR of about 7 to 12 cycles was run with a J-beta primer mix and a sample-barcoded 5' primer. A template-switch 5' adaptor carrying 12 random nucleotides introduced a unique molecular identifier onto each TCR beta cDNA molecule. At least 2.5 million CDR3-containing paired-end reads were obtained from each sample. First-strand cDNA synthesis was performed from all RNA using the Mint cDNA synthesis kit, with priming by a TRBC-specific oligonucleotide. After uracil-DNA glycosylase treatment, a first 18-cycle PCR used universal primers M1SS and BC2_uni_R on all cDNA. As for the original processing: For normalization, 1 million high-quality reads were randomly selected from each sample, with every read carrying a distinct molecular identifier. Instead of being binned into consensus sequences, reads with shared molecular identifiers were discarded. MiTCR, with a Q25 quality threshold and the strictest error-elimination algorithm, was used for CDR3 identification, clonotype clustering and error correction. Lower-bound total TCR beta diversity was estimated with a nonparametric unseen species model using Euler transformation. TCRdb reprocessed the public reads (quality trimming at Q25 with fastp, clone calling with MiXCR) and kept in-frame beta chains. Duplicate CDR3 protein sequences are folded into a single record with the most common DNA and genes. It is TCRdb's table, rather than the study itself, that gives the V and J calls and clone size. The sample contains approximately 900,000 distinct CDR3 sequences, 25% to 30% of them found a single time. Clones ranked in the top ten supply 9.5% to 13% of the sample.

These records were also assigned to another study, of T cells of mothers and their children. As the second publication notes: Donors were nine systemically healthy Caucasian individuals: three mothers and their six children. cDNA synthesis consumed the entire amount of extracted RNA, loaded at approximately 1.6 ug RNA in each 15 ul reaction. In the second PCR, sample barcodes and 2-4 random nucleotides were introduced via the M1S primer. Over 9.5 million TCR beta CDR3 reads came from each mother, compared with a few million reads from each child. Thymic selection similarly shapes TCR recombination output in related and unrelated pairs, with minor effect from inherited differences. Related mother-child pairs always showed normalized repertoire overlap that was slightly higher than in unrelated mother-child pairs, though the difference was never significant. No persistent microchimeric T cell clones were found, with a detection sensitivity of approximately 95 clones per million clonotypes. To look for features that set related mother-child pairs apart from unrelated individuals, the researchers ran deep NGS to compare the TCR beta repertoires of mothers and children. On average, the children were approximately 11 +/- 4 years old, while the mothers were approximately 41 +/- 4 years old. After adapter ligation with NEBNext reagents, the libraries were sequenced on Illumina HiSeq 2000 with 100+100 nt paired-end reads. Mother and child libraries were prepared a month apart and sequenced in separate runs to prevent cross-contamination. For each donor, somewhere between about 500,000 and 2,000,000 distinct TCR beta clonotypes were identified. Naive TCR beta clonotypes were estimated from low-frequency clonotypes matched to each donor's FACS-determined naive share, without sorting.

This receptor was obtained from a middle-aged woman in good health. The chain couples TRBV12-3 or TRBV12-4 to TRBJ1-1; too little of a D gene remains to name it. Source material: blood. In nucleotides, the sequence is TGTGCCAGCAGTTTACCCCCGACGGCGAACACTGAAGCTTTCTTT. Its protein product is CASSLPPTANTEAFF.